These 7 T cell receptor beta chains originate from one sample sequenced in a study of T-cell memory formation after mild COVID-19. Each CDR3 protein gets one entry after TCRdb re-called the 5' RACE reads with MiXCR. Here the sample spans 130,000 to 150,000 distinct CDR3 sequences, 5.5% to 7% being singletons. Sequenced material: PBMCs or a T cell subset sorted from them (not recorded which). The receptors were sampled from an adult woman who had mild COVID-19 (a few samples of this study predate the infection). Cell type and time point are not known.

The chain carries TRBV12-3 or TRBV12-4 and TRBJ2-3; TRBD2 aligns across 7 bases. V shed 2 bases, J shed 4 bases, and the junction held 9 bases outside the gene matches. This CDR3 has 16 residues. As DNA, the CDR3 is TGTGCCAGCAGTTTAATACACGGGACTATCTCAGATACGCAGTATTTT. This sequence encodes CASSLIHGTISDTQYF.

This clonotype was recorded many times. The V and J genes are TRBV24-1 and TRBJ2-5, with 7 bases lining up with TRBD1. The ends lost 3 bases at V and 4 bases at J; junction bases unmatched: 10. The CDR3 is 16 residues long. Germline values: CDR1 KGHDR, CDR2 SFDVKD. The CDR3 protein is CATSDRRPGQSETQYF. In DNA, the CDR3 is TGTGCCACCAGTGATCGTCGTCCGGGACAGTCAGAGACCCAGTACTTC.

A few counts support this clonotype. The CDR3: CSASENSGANVLTF. In DNA, the CDR3 is TGCAGTGCTTCTGAGAACTCTGGGGCCAACGTCCTGACTTTC. The chain joins TRBV20-1 to TRBJ2-6, with D uncertain. Trimming stripped 5 bases from V and 0 bases from J, with 8 bases between. The CDR3 length is 14 residues. Germline-derived CDR1 and CDR2 are DFQATT and SNEGSKA (reference sequence).

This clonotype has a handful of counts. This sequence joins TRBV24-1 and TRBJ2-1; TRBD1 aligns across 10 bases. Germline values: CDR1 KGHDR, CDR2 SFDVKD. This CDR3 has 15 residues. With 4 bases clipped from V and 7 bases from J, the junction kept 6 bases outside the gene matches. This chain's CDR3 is CATSDPGTGANEQFF. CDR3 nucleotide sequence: TGTGCCACCAGTGACCCCGGGACAGGGGCAAATGAGCAGTTCTTC.

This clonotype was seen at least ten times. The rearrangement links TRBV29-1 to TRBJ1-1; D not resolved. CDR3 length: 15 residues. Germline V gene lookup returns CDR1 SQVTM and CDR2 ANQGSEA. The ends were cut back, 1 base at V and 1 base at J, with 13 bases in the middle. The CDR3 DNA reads TGCAGCGTTGAAGTGGAGCCAGGTAGGAACACTGAAGCTTTCTTT. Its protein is CSVEVEPGRNTEAFF.

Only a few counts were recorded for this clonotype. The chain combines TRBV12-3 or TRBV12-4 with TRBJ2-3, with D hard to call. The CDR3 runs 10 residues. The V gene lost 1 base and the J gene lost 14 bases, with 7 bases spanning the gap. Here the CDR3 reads CASSLGQLYF. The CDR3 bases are TGTGCCAGCAGTTTAGGGCAGCTGTATTTT.

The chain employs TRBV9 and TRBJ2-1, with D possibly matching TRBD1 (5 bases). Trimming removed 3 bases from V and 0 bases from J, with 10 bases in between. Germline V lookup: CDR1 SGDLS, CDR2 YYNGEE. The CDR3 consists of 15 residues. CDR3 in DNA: TGTGCCAGCAGCGACGCAGGGTTCTCCTACAATGAGCAGTTCTTC. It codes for CASSDAGFSYNEQFF.